This T cell receptor (beta chain) was profiled in a study of blood T cell repertoires in COVID-19. Study-level background: COVID-19 samples, acute and convalescent, were from the United States, Italy and Spain. The analysed material was cDNA or gDNA that came from T cells, B-cell-depleted T cells, or PBMCs.

Per the authors' pipeline: Reference gene primer amplification gave nucleated cell count estimates. Produced via immunoSEQ multiplex PCR; TCRdb's table is partial and in-frame only. V, J and clone size are those of that table, while D and trimming were read from the DNA. The table lists 300,000 or so clones, around 86% of them singletons, with 1% in the top ten. V was shortened by 7 bases and J by 7 bases, with 14 bases between the two germline ends. The CDR3 length is 13 residues. Germline V lookup: CDR1 MDHEN, CDR2 SYDVKM. The sequenced sample consisted of peripheral blood. This sequence joins TRBV28 and TRBJ1-5; D not resolved. This sequence was found in a man aged 45-60 years with active or convalescent COVID-19. This chain's CDR3 is CASNREDLQPQHF. CDR3 in DNA: TGTGCCAGCAATAGGGAGGACTTACAGCCCCAGCATTTT.